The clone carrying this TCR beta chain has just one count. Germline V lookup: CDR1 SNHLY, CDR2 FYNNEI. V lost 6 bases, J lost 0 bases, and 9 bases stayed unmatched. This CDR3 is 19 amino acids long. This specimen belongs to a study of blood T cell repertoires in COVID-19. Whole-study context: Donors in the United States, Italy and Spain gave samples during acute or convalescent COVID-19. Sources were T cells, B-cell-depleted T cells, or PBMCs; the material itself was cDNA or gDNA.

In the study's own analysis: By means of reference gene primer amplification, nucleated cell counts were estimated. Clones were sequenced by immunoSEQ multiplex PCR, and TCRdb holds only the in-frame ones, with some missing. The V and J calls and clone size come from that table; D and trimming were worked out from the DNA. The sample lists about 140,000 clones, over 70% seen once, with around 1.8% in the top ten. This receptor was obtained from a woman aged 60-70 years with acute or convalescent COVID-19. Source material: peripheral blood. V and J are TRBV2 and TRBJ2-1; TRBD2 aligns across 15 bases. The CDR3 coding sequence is TGTGCCAGCAGGGAGGGACTAGCGGGAGGCCCTAGCTCCTACAATGAGCAGTTCTTC. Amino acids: CASREGLAGGPSSYNEQFF.